This T cell receptor beta chain was captured by sequencing in a study of T cell responses to AZD1222 COVID-19 vaccine. Whole-study results and caveats: Two AZD1222 administrations were followed by greater Spike-specific TCR breadth and depth.

This table comes from immunoSEQ multiplex PCR, and its TCRdb copy is limited to in-frame clones, with some not included. The sample includes about 120,000 clones, more than 85% of them seen just once. Of note for this clone: Antigen unknown.

This material consisted of peripheral blood, taken 28 days after the second AZD1222 dose. This TCR was recovered from an adult who received the AZD1222 COVID-19 vaccine.

The CDR3 DNA follows: TGTGCCAGCAGTCCCGGGACAGGGGTTAATCAGCCCCAGCATTTT. Its protein product is CASSPGTGVNQPQHF. The chain carries TRBV5-5 and TRBJ1-5; TRBD1 agrees at 10 bases. The V gene's germline CDR1 is SGHKS and CDR2 YYEKEE (reference sequence). After removal of 5 bases from V and 4 bases from J, the junction contained 6 bases not matched to a gene. This CDR3 spans 15 amino acids.